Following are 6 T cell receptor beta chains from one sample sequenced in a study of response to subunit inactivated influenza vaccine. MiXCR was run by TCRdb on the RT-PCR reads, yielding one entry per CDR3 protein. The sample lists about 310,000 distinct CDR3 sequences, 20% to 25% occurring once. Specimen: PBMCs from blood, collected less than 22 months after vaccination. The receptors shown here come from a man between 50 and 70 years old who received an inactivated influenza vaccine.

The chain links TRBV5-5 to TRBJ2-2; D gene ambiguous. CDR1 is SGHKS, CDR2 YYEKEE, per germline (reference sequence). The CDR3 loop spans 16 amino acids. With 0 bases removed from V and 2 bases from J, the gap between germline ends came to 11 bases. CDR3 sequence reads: CASSLVVDSNTGELFF. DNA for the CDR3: TGTGCCAGCAGCTTGGTTGTGGATTCAAACACCGGGGAGCTGTTTTTT.

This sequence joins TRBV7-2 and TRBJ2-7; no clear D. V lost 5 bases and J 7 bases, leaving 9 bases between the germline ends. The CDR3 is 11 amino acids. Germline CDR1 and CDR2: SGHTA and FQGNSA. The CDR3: CASSPGREQYF. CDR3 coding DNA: TGTGCCAGCAGCCCAGGAAGAGAGCAGTACTTC.

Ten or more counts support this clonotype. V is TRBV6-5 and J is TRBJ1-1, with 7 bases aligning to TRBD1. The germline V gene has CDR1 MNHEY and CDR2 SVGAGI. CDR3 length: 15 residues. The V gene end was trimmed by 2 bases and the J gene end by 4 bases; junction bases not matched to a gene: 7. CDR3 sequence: CASSYTRQGSTEAFF. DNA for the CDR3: TGTGCCAGCAGTTACACGAGACAGGGATCCACTGAAGCTTTCTTT.

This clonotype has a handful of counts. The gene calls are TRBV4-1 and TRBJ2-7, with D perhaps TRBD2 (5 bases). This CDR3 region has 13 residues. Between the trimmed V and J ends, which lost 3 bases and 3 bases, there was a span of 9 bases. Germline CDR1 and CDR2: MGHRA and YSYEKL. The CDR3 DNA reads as TGCGCCAGCAGCCAGGGAGAATTCTACGAGCAGTACTTC. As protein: CASSQGEFYEQYF.

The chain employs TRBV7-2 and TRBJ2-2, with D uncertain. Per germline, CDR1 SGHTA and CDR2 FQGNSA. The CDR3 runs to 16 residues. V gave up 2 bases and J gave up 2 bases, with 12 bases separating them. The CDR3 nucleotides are TGTGCCAGCAGCTTATCCCGGACGGGCAACACCGGGGAGCTGTTTTTT. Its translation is CASSLSRTGNTGELFF. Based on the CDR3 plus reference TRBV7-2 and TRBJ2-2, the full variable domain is GAGVSQSPSNKVTEKGKDVELRCDPISGHTALYWYRQSLGQGLEFLIYFQGNSAPDKSGLPSDRFSAERTGGSVSTLTIQRTQQEDSAVYLCASSLSRTGNTGELFFGEGSRLTVL.

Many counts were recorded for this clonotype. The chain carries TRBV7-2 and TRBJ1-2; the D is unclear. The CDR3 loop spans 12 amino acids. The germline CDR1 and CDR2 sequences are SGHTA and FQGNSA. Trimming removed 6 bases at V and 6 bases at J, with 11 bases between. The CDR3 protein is CASSLEIHGYTF. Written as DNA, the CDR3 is TGTGCCAGCAGTCTAGAAATTCATGGCTACACCTTC.